These 23 T cell receptor beta chains were all obtained from the same sample, sequenced in a study of regulatory T cells in long-lasting Graves disease. CDR3-region Arm-PCR and iRepertoire HTBI primers produced the TCR beta libraries. From the multiplex PCR reads, TCRdb called clonotypes with MiXCR, one entry per CDR3 protein. The sample comprises approximately 400,000 distinct CDR3 sequences, more than 12% of which are singletons, and about a sixth rests with the top ten. Time point indicated: newly diagnosed GD, antithyroid drugs for less than 3 months. The TCR library was made from RNA extracted from PBMCs. These data are also associated with another study on T cells in Graves' hyperthyroidism and ophthalmopathy.

Sequenced material: peripheral blood mononuclear cells (PBMCs), taken at new diagnosis, from a patient treated with antithyroid drugs. The receptors were gathered from a woman in her 30s with Graves disease.

This clonotype was counted between two and nine times. The chain couples TRBV11-2 to TRBJ2-7; 8 nucleotides agree with TRBD2. The CDR3 covers 12 residues. In germline, CDR1 is SGHAT, CDR2 FQNNGV. Trimming at V came to 8 bases and at J to 4 bases, leaving 4 bases not matched to a gene. The CDR3 reads CASGAGVYEQYF. CDR3 DNA sequence: TGTGCCAGCGGAGCGGGAGTTTACGAGCAGTACTTC. Based on the CDR3 plus reference TRBV11-2 and TRBJ2-7, the full variable domain is EAGVAQSPRYKIIEKRQSVAFWCNPISGHATLYWYQQILGQGPKLLIQFQNNGVVDDSQLPKDRFSAERLKGVDSTLKIQPAKLEDSAVYLCASGAGVYEQYFGPGTRLTVT.

This clonotype appeared a few times. This chain links TRBV29-1 with TRBJ2-3, with D possibly TRBD1 on 6 matching bases. This CDR3 comprises 13 residues. V lost 5 bases and J 6 bases, leaving 15 bases between the germline ends. Germline V CDR1 and CDR2: SQVTM, ANQGSEA. The CDR3 protein is CSVRVGAEDTQYF. The CDR3 coding sequence is TGCAGCGTTAGGGTGGGGGCCGAGGATACGCAGTATTTT.

This clonotype was seen many times. The chain recombines TRBV20-1 with TRBJ2-7; possibly TRBD2 for D (6 bases). V was pared by 6 bases and J by 0 bases, with 9 bases between. The CDR3 runs 12 residues. The germline CDR1 and CDR2 sequences are DFQATT and SNEGSKA (reference sequence). The CDR3 nucleotides read TGCAGTGCGCGGGACGGCTCCTACGAGCAGTACTTC. It encodes CSARDGSYEQYF.

This clonotype was observed a handful of times. The chain links TRBV20-1 to TRBJ1-1; tentative D call: TRBD1 (5 bases). Germline V gene data show CDR1 as DFQATT and CDR2 as SNEGSKA (reference sequence). V shed 6 bases and J shed 4 bases, with 15 bases lying between them. The length of the CDR3 is 13 residues. The CDR3 region is CSANHLRGTEAFF. The CDR3 region has the DNA TGCAGTGCCAATCACCTGAGGGGCACTGAAGCTTTCTTT.

This clonotype was seen only a few times. This chain joins TRBV20-1 and TRBJ2-7, with D possibly being TRBD2 (6 bases). V was clipped by 3 bases and J by 4 bases, with 16 bases between them. This CDR3 region has 14 residues. Germline V gene sequence: CDR1 DFQATT, CDR2 SNEGSKA (reference sequence). As DNA, the CDR3 is TGCAGTGCTAGGGAGGGCGCCCGCAGTTACGAGCAGTACTTC. Its translation: CSAREGARSYEQYF.

The V call is TRBV19, the J call TRBJ2-1; the D is unclear. Per germline, CDR1 LNHDA and CDR2 SQIVND (reference sequence). V lost 7 bases and J lost 1, with 17 bases in between. The CDR3 extends over 16 amino acids. CDR3 in amino acids: CASNGNPSISYNEQFF. DNA for the CDR3: TGTGCCAGTAATGGTAACCCGTCGATTTCCTACAATGAGCAGTTCTTC.

As concerns this clonotype: A far larger clone differs by one base, so this is likely a read error. The chain uses TRBV7-2 and TRBJ2-5, with 8 bases aligning to TRBD2. The germline V gene encodes CDR1 SGHTA and CDR2 FQGNSA. CDR3 length equals 14 residues. J was trimmed by 11 bases and V by 5 bases; bases with no gene match: 13. The CDR3 region is CASSHGLAYNEQYF. In nucleotides, the CDR3 is TGTGCCAGCAGCCACGGACTAGCCTACAATGAGCAGTACTTC.

Details on this clonotype: Just one base apart from a much larger clone, this may be a read error. The chain employs TRBV2 and TRBJ2-7, with 10 bases aligning to TRBD2. Germline CDR1 is SNHLY and CDR2 is FYNNEI. With V trimmed by 6 bases and J by 7 bases, 12 bases remained unmatched. The CDR3 is 15 amino acids. CDR3 residues: CASRLGLAVYNEQYF. Written as DNA, the CDR3 is TGTGCCAGCAGACTCGGACTAGCGGTTTACAATGAGCAGTACTTC.

V usage is TRBV27 and J usage is TRBJ2-3; D may be TRBD1 (6 bases). The closer fit of TRBJ2-7 to the DNA end suggests the J call may be wrong. The germline V gene encodes CDR1 MNHEY and CDR2 SMNVEV (reference sequence). The CDR3 consists of 14 residues. CDR3 sequence: CASSRTVVRNEQYF. DNA of the CDR3: TGTGCCAGCAGCCGGACAGTGGTGCGCAACGAGCAGTACTTC.

This clonotype was seen repeatedly, ten times or more. The chain employs TRBV11-2 and TRBJ2-7; D is tentatively TRBD1 or TRBD2 (5 bases each). Germline V gene lookup returns CDR1 SGHAT and CDR2 FQNNGV. The CDR3 extends over 14 amino acids. V was shortened by 3 bases and J by 5 bases, with 14 bases between the two germline ends. The CDR3: CASSFRGRGHEQYF. The DNA for the CDR3 is TGTGCCAGCAGCTTCCGGGGTCGGGGCCACGAGCAGTACTTC.

On this clonotype: This may stem from a read error, because a much larger clone lies one nucleotide away. The chain employs TRBV2 and TRBJ2-3; TRBD1 might be the D (6 bases). Trimming cost V 5 bases and J 8 bases, with 17 bases left between them. This CDR3 contains 14 residues. CDR1 SNHLY and CDR2 FYNNEI come from the germline V gene. The CDR3 region is CASSTNRVLATQYF. The CDR3 DNA is TGTGCCAGCAGTACCAACAGGGTCCTTGCTACGCAGTATTTT.

This chain links TRBV9 with TRBJ2-2; TRBD1 might be the D (5 bases). Trimming shortened V by 0 bases and J by 7 bases, and 13 bases separated the two germline ends. Germline V gene lookup returns CDR1 SGDLS and CDR2 YYNGEE. The CDR3 contains 15 residues. CDR3 nucleotides: TGTGCCAGCAGCGTAGAGACCCTAGGGGACGGGGAGCTGTTTTTT. Its translation is CASSVETLGDGELFF.

This clonotype has a count of ten or more. The V gene is TRBV12-3 or TRBV12-4, the J gene TRBJ1-5; D may be TRBD1 (6 bases). The CDR3 loop spans 14 amino acids. Trimming pared 5 bases from V and 3 bases from J, leaving 11 bases between. CDR3 coding DNA: TGTGCCAGCAGTCCCGGACAGTACAATCAGCCCCAGCATTTT. The encoded protein is CASSPGQYNQPQHF.

This clonotype was recorded at least ten times. The CDR3 DNA follows: TGTGCCACCAGTGACAGACAGGGTACAAGCACAGATACGCAGTATTTT. Translating gives CATSDRQGTSTDTQYF. The chain joins TRBV24-1 to TRBJ2-3; 7 bases line up with TRBD1. From germline, CDR1 is KGHDR and CDR2 SFDVKD. V lost 4 bases and J lost 0; bases outside the gene matches: 6. The CDR3 length is 16 residues.

With respect to this clonotype: A far larger clone is only one base removed, so a read error is likely. The genes are TRBV12-3 or TRBV12-4 and TRBJ2-2; the match to TRBD1 covers 8 bases. The length of the CDR3 is 15 residues. In DNA, the CDR3 is TGTGCCAGCAGACGCCCGGACAGGGACACCGGGGAGCTGGTTTTT. This sequence encodes CASRRPDRDTGELVF.

In regard to this clonotype: A far bigger clonotype differs at one base, so this is likely a read error. The J gene is TRBJ2-1, the V gene TRBV20-1; no clear D. V lost 5 bases and J lost 10, with 15 bases in between. Germline values: CDR1 DFQATT, CDR2 SNEGSKA (reference sequence). The CDR3 has 12 amino acids. The CDR3 DNA follows: TGCAGTGCTTCGGAGACGTCCTACGAGCAGTTCTTC. Its translation: CSASETSYEQFF.

Worth noting for this clonotype: One base away lies a much larger clone, so this may be a sequencing read error. Given the absence of the conserved phenylalanine or tryptophan at the CDR3 end, a read error is likely. V and J are TRBV4-1 and TRBJ2-3, with D perhaps being TRBD1 or TRBD2 (5 bases each). V lost 1 base to trimming and J lost 3 bases, with 17 bases between them. Germline V gene lookup returns CDR1 MGHRA and CDR2 YSYEKL. The CDR3 has 17 residues. Here the CDR3 reads CASSQVFGTTQTDTQYL. Here the CDR3 DNA reads TGCGCCAGCAGCCAAGTTTTCGGGACGACACAGACAGATACGCAGTATCTT.

Ten or more counts support this clonotype. The chain carries TRBV3-1 and TRBJ2-1; 7 positions agree with TRBD2. Germline V lookup: CDR1 LGHDT, CDR2 YNNKEL (reference sequence). V gave up 4 bases and J gave up 3 bases; unmatched junction bases: 6. There are 15 residues in the CDR3. The CDR3 loop is CASSPRAGFYNEQFF. CDR3 in DNA: TGTGCCAGCAGCCCACGAGCGGGATTCTACAATGAGCAGTTCTTC.

The table lists this clonotype with a few counts. The chain links TRBV28 to TRBJ1-4, with a tentative D call TRBD1 (5 bases). V was shortened by 2 bases and J by 2 bases, with 15 bases between the two germline ends. The CDR3 has 17 residues. Per germline, CDR1 MDHEN and CDR2 SYDVKM. This CDR3 is CASSLDMADSTNEKLFF. Written as DNA, the CDR3 is TGTGCCAGCAGTTTAGACATGGCAGACAGTACTAATGAAAAACTGTTTTTT.

J is TRBJ2-3 and V is TRBV4-1; tentatively, D is TRBD2 (6 bases). Germline-derived CDR1 and CDR2 are MGHRA and YSYEKL. This CDR3 has 16 amino acids. V lost 1 base and J lost 4, with 15 bases in between. The DNA for the CDR3 is TGCGCCAGCAGCCAAGTTGGGCATGGCGGGGCAGATACGCAGTATTTT. It specifies CASSQVGHGGADTQYF.

This clonotype was recorded many times. V usage is TRBV3-1 and J usage is TRBJ1-3; 8 bases match TRBD1. Germline values: CDR1 LGHDT, CDR2 YNNKEL (reference sequence). V was pared by 3 bases and J by 4 bases, with 8 bases of the junction left unmatched. CDR3 length equals 16 residues. CDR3 in amino acids: CASSQDPTGEGNTIYF. CDR3 nucleotide sequence: TGTGCCAGCAGCCAGGATCCGACAGGGGAGGGAAACACCATATATTTT.

This clonotype was seen ten or more times. V usage is TRBV10-3 and J usage is TRBJ2-1; TRBD2 aligns across 12 bases. The CDR3 runs 13 residues. The trim removed 6 bases at V and 14 bases at J, leaving 8 bases unmatched. Looked up from germline, CDR1 is ENHRY and CDR2 is SYGVKD. For the CDR3, the DNA is TGTGCCATCAGAGAGACTAGCGGGAGAAGGAAGTTCTTC. The encoded protein is CAIRETSGRRKFF.

This clonotype has ten or more counts. The J gene is TRBJ2-5, the V gene TRBV14; possibly TRBD1 for D (6 bases). Germline values: CDR1 SGHDN, CDR2 FVKESK. The V and J ends lost 1 base and 3 bases respectively, with 12 bases between them. The CDR3 is made up of 15 amino acids. CDR3: CASSQVWTEKETQYF. The CDR3 region has the DNA TGTGCCAGCAGCCAAGTGTGGACAGAAAAAGAGACCCAGTACTTC.